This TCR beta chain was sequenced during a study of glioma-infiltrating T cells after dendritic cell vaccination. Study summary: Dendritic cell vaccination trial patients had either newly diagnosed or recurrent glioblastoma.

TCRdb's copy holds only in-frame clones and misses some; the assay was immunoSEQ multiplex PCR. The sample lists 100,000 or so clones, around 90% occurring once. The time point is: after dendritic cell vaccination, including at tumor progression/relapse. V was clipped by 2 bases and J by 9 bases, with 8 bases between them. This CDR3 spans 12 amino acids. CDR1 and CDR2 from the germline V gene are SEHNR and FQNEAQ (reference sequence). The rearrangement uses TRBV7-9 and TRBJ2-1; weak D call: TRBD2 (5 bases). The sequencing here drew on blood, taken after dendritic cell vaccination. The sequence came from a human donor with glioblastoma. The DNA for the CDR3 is TGTGCCAGCAGCTTAAGTGGAGGTGAGCAGTTCTTC. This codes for CASSLSGGEQFF.